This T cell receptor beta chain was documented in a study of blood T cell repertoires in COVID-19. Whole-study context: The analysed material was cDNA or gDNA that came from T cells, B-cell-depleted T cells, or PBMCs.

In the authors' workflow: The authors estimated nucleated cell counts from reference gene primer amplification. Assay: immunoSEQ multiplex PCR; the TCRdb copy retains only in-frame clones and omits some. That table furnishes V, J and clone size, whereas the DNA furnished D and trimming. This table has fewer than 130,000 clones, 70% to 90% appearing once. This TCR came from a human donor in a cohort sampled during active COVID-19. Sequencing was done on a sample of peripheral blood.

The CDR3 region is CASSIGYGTRGTEAFF. Written as DNA, the CDR3 is TGTGCCAGTAGTATTGGCTACGGAACGAGAGGTACTGAAGCTTTCTTT. The chain couples TRBV19 to TRBJ1-1; D is ambiguous. CDR1 LNHDA and CDR2 SQIVND come from the germline V gene (reference sequence). Trimming stripped 3 bases from V and 5 bases from J, with 19 bases between. This CDR3 comprises 16 residues.